The T cell receptor beta chain under discussion was sequenced for a study of cytomegalovirus exposure and HLA in healthy donors. The assay was immunoSEQ multiplex PCR, and TCRdb's table has in-frame clones only and misses some. The table records 150,000 to 160,000 clones, 86% of them present only once. Trimming cost V 4 bases and J 7 bases; bases outside gene matches: 9. Germline CDR1 is SGHDT and CDR2 is YYEEEE. This CDR3 contains 16 residues. The receptor was isolated from a human donor in good health. J is TRBJ2-1 and V is TRBV5-6, with 12 bases lining up with TRBD2. The specimen sequenced was PBMCs. The CDR3 DNA is TGTGCCAGCAGCCACCTTACTAGCGGGAGGATTAATGAGCAGTTCTTC. It codes for CASSHLTSGRINEQFF. Supplemented by reference TRBV5-6 and TRBJ2-1, the full variable domain reads DAGVTQSPTHLIKTRGQQVTLRCSPKSGHDTVSWYQQALGQGPQFIFQYYEEEERQRGNFPDRFSGHQFPNYSSELNVNALLLGDSALYLCASSHLTSGRINEQFFGPGTRLTVL.